This T cell receptor (beta chain) was documented in a study of cytomegalovirus exposure and HLA in healthy donors. Study context: The use of the same platform for the roughly 110 validation repertoires and the approximately 670 first-cohort repertoires was reported by a later analysis. Study conclusions and caveats: Some TCR beta chains (roughly 160 of them) were listed as cytomegalovirus-associated.

Note on this clone: The target antigen is unknown.

Sequenced by immunoSEQ multiplex PCR; TCRdb stores in-frame clones only, minus some. The sample has approximately 90,000 clones, approximately 96% seen once. Looked up from germline, CDR1 is SGDLS and CDR2 is YYNGEE. CDR3 length equals 15 residues. Trimming cost V 3 bases and J 5 bases, with 17 bases left between them. The donors were members of the roughly 120-subject validation cohort (separate from the roughly 700-subject first cohort). This chain connects TRBV9 to TRBJ1-1; maybe TRBD1 (6 bases). The sequence derives from a man between 18 and 29 years old in good health and CMV-seronegative. The sequencing input was PBMCs. CDR3 loop: CASSGTALRVTEAFF. The CDR3 region has the DNA TGTGCCAGCAGCGGGACAGCGCTCAGGGTAACTGAAGCTTTCTTT.